These 21 T cell receptor beta chains came from one sample sequenced in a study of cytomegalovirus exposure and HLA in healthy donors. PCR used 60 Vbeta primers and 13 Jbeta primers. TCRdb keeps only in-frame clones here, not all; method: immunoSEQ multiplex PCR. The table lists some 120,000 clones, about 16% of them singletons. Input material: PBMCs. The receptors here all came from a woman aged 18 to 35 in good health and CMV-seronegative.

The chain combines TRBV7-2 with TRBJ2-7, with TRBD2 identical over 10 bases. Germline CDR1 is SGHTA and CDR2 is FQGNSA. V shed 1 base, J shed 7 bases, and the junction held 7 bases outside the gene matches. CDR3 length: 15 residues. As DNA, the CDR3 is TGTGCCAGCAGCTTAGATATAGCGGGAGGCAGGGAGCAGTACTTC. It translates to CASSLDIAGGREQYF.

The chain recombines TRBV29-1 with TRBJ2-7; D gene ambiguous. The CDR3 has 16 residues. The V end was cut by 2 bases, the J end by 2 bases, with 19 bases between. Germline assignment: CDR1 SQVTM and CDR2 ANQGSEA. CDR3 loop: CSVEPPSTSPPYEQYF. For the CDR3, the DNA is TGCAGCGTTGAACCCCCCAGTACCTCACCACCCTACGAGCAGTACTTC.

The chain has TRBV2 and TRBJ2-7, with 8 bases that match TRBD1. Trimming removed 5 bases from V and 2 bases from J; junction bases left unmatched: 5. Germline assignment: CDR1 SNHLY and CDR2 FYNNEI. The CDR3 runs 14 residues. This CDR3 is CASSPGQVAYEQYF. CDR3 DNA sequence: TGTGCCAGCAGTCCGGGACAGGTAGCCTACGAGCAGTACTTC.

The CDR3 region is CASSALQGYEQYF. The CDR3 nucleotides are TGTGCCAGCAGTGCCCTCCAGGGGTACGAGCAGTACTTC. This chain connects TRBV6-4 to TRBJ2-7; possibly TRBD1 for D (6 bases). Germline values: CDR1 MRHNA, CDR2 SNTAGT. The CDR3 length is 13 residues. The V end was cut by 4 bases, the J end by 4 bases, with 11 bases between.

This clone occurred a few times. The rearrangement joins TRBV28 to TRBJ1-1, with D uncertain. The CDR3 covers 19 residues. Germline V lookup: CDR1 MDHEN, CDR2 SYDVKM. The ends were cut back, 6 bases at V and 3 bases at J, with 29 bases in the middle. The CDR3 here is CASRTPTGNADWRDTEAFF. The DNA of the CDR3 is TGTGCCAGCAGAACGCCCACGGGTAACGCCGACTGGCGGGACACTGAAGCTTTCTTT.

The chain joins TRBV28 to TRBJ2-7, with D uncertain. Trimming stripped 3 bases from V and 4 bases from J, with 10 bases between. This CDR3 comprises 13 residues. The germline CDR1 and CDR2 sequences are MDHEN and SYDVKM. Written as DNA, the CDR3 is TGTGCCAGCAGTTTCCCGGGTCAGTACGAGCAGTACTTC. Translated, it gives CASSFPGQYEQYF. Looking up the rest from reference TRBV28 and TRBJ2-7 gives the full variable domain: DVKVTQSSRYLVKRTGEKVFLECVQDMDHENMFWYRQDPGLGLRLIYFSYDVKMKEKGDIPEGYSVSREKKERFSLILESASTNQTSMYLCASSFPGQYEQYFGPGTRLTVT.

This clone appeared a few times. CDR3 sequence reads: CASSLEGWRGAEQAFF. The CDR3 DNA is TGTGCCAGCAGCTTAGAAGGTTGGCGGGGGGCTGAGCAAGCTTTCTTT. The chain joins TRBV11-2 to TRBJ1-1, with D perhaps matching TRBD1 (6 bases). Trimming left V 0 bases short and J 9 bases short, with 20 bases between. CDR3 size: 16 residues. Germline V gene lookup returns CDR1 SGHAT and CDR2 FQNNGV.

This clone was detected only once. The V and J genes are TRBV5-1 and TRBJ2-7, with D possibly being TRBD2 (5 bases). The CDR3 loop spans 13 amino acids. Germline V gene sequence: CDR1 SGHRS, CDR2 YFSETQ. With 0 bases removed from V and 6 bases from J, the gap between germline ends came to 10 bases. CDR3 in amino acids: CASSLAPRGEQYF. The CDR3 DNA reads TGCGCCAGCAGCTTGGCCCCCCGGGGCGAGCAGTACTTC.

This clone was found a few times. The chain employs TRBV4-3 and TRBJ2-2; 8 bases fit TRBD2. The length of the CDR3 is 15 residues. J gave up 4 bases and V 0 bases, and 1 base lay outside the gene matches. The germline V gene has CDR1 LGHNA and CDR2 YSLEER. The CDR3 protein is CASSQDSGGTGELFF. CDR3 DNA: TGCGCCAGCAGCCAAGACAGCGGGGGCACCGGGGAGCTGTTTTTT.

The J gene is TRBJ1-1, the V gene TRBV5-1; no definite D call. The CDR3 runs 14 residues. The germline gives CDR1 SGHRS, CDR2 YFSETQ. V shed 0 bases and J shed 0 bases, with 6 bases lying between them. The CDR3, as DNA: TGCGCCAGCAGCTTGGGCACACTGAACACTGAAGCTTTCTTT. Translating gives CASSLGTLNTEAFF.

The sample holds a few counts of this clone. This chain uses TRBV7-9 with TRBJ2-7; D ambiguous. V lost 5 bases to trimming and J lost 4 bases, with 9 bases between them. Germline CDR1 reads SEHNR; CDR2 reads FQNEAQ (reference sequence). CDR3 length: 12 residues. For the CDR3, the DNA is TGTGCCAGCAGCGCCGGGTCTTACGAGCAGTACTTC. This gives the protein CASSAGSYEQYF.

This clone was seen a few times. This rearrangement joins TRBV5-4 to TRBJ2-3; D gene ambiguous. The V end was cut by 2 bases, the J end by 1 base, with 5 bases between. The CDR3 runs 13 residues. Germline CDR1 and CDR2: SGHNT and YYREEE (reference sequence). The DNA of the CDR3 is TGTGCCAGCAGCTTAACACGCACAGATACGCAGTATTTT. This translates into CASSLTRTDTQYF.

This clone was counted once. The chain is built from TRBV19 and TRBJ1-2; D is unresolved. The CDR3 loop spans 14 amino acids. The germline V gene has CDR1 LNHDA and CDR2 SQIVND (reference sequence). V was trimmed by 6 bases and J by 1 base, leaving 12 bases between them. The chain's CDR3 is CASSRGGRNYGYTF. The CDR3 DNA is TGTGCCAGTAGCCGAGGAGGACGTAACTATGGCTACACCTTC.

This clone was seen a handful of times. The chain couples TRBV28 to TRBJ2-5; D call uncertain. CDR1 and CDR2 from the germline V gene are MDHEN and SYDVKM. V lost 5 bases and J lost 1, with 8 bases in between. The CDR3 sequence is 13 residues long. CDR3 residues: CASSRLVQETQYF. The CDR3 DNA reads TGTGCCAGCAGTCGACTGGTCCAAGAGACCCAGTACTTC.

This chain links TRBV29-1 with TRBJ2-1; D may be TRBD2 (6 bases). The CDR3 totals 13 residues. Trimming cost V 4 bases and J 5 bases, with 12 bases left between them. Germline V gene lookup returns CDR1 SQVTM and CDR2 ANQGSEA. Written as DNA, the CDR3 is TGCAGCGTTGGAAAGGGGAGGAACAATGAGCAGTTCTTC. Amino acid sequence: CSVGKGRNNEQFF.

V and J are TRBV6-5 and TRBJ2-7, with D perhaps TRBD2 (6 bases). The CDR3 loop spans 15 amino acids. The V end lost 6 bases, the J end lost 2 bases, and 17 bases lay between the germline ends. Germline V gene lookup returns CDR1 MNHEY and CDR2 SVGAGI. The CDR3 region has the DNA TGTGCCAGCAGACCCGGGGGAGGTTCTACCTACGAGCAGTACTTC. This translates into CASRPGGGSTYEQYF.

V and J are TRBV27 and TRBJ2-1, with D possibly TRBD1 on 7 matching bases. Germline CDR1 reads MNHEY; CDR2 reads SMNVEV (reference sequence). V dropped 4 bases and J dropped 9 bases, with 13 bases sitting between them. This CDR3 is 13 amino acids long. The CDR3 DNA is TGTGCCAGCAGTTACCACAGGGGAGGTGAGCAGTTCTTC. It encodes CASSYHRGGEQFF.

This clone has only a few counts. The chain carries TRBV5-1 and TRBJ2-7, with TRBD2 matching 10 bases. Germline V gene data show CDR1 as SGHRS and CDR2 as YFSETQ. After removal of 4 bases from V and 2 bases from J, the junction contained 9 bases not matched to a gene. The length of the CDR3 is 16 residues. The CDR3 DNA is TGCGCCAGCAGCCGCGGGCTAGCGGGGGCCGCCTACGAGCAGTACTTC. Protein: CASSRGLAGAAYEQYF.

The chain recombines TRBV5-8 with TRBJ1-5, with D possibly matching TRBD1 (6 bases). Germline values: CDR1 SGHTS, CDR2 YDEGEE. V was pared by 1 base and J by 4 bases, with 15 bases between. The CDR3 runs 16 residues. The chain's CDR3 is CASSLIWTDLNQPQHF. The CDR3 nucleotides are TGTGCCAGCAGCTTGATTTGGACAGACCTTAATCAGCCCCAGCATTTT.

The sample holds a few counts of this clone. The gene calls are TRBV7-2 and TRBJ1-2; the match to TRBD1 covers 7 bases. J lost 4 bases, V lost 2 bases, and 1 base had no gene match. The CDR3 has 13 amino acids. CDR1 and CDR2 (germline): SGHTA, FQGNSA. The CDR3 loop reads CASSLNRGYGYTF. The CDR3 nucleotides read TGTGCCAGCAGCTTAAACAGGGGCTATGGCTACACCTTC.

A few counts support this clone. The chain carries TRBV6-1 and TRBJ2-5; possibly TRBD1 for D (6 bases). This CDR3 has 15 residues. V gave up 6 bases and J gave up 5 bases, with 19 bases separating them. Germline V gene sequence: CDR1 MNHNS, CDR2 SASEGT. The CDR3 DNA reads TGTGCCAGCAGCCCAACCCCAGGGGCTGGGGAGACCCAGTACTTC. It encodes CASSPTPGAGETQYF.